This T cell receptor (beta chain) came from a study of blood T cell repertoires in COVID-19. Cohort 3 recovery required two negative PCRs, clearance, or symptom resolution. Measured with immunoSEQ multiplex PCR; TCRdb has only the in-frame clones, and not every one. The sample has about 310,000 clones; roughly nine tenths are singletons. Per the germline V gene, CDR1 is SNHLY and CDR2 is FYNNEI. J was trimmed by 0 bases and V by 6 bases; bases with no gene match: 11. The CDR3 consists of 17 residues. This sequence originates from a man between 60 and 75 years old who had recovered from COVID-19. Sequenced material: PBMCs or T cells enriched from blood (not recorded which). The chain recombines TRBV2 with TRBJ1-3, with 7 nucleotides matching TRBD1. As DNA, the CDR3 is TGTGCCAGCAGGCTCGAGGGGACAGAGTTCTCTGGAAACACCATATATTTT. Amino acids: CASRLEGTEFSGNTIYF. The full variable domain, rest sourced from reference TRBV2 and TRBJ1-3, is EPEVTQTPSHQVTQMGQEVILRCVPISNHLYFYWYRQILGQKVEFLVSFYNNEISEKSEIFDDQFSVERPDGSNFTLKIRSTKLEDSAMYFCASRLEGTEFSGNTIYFGEGSWLTVV.